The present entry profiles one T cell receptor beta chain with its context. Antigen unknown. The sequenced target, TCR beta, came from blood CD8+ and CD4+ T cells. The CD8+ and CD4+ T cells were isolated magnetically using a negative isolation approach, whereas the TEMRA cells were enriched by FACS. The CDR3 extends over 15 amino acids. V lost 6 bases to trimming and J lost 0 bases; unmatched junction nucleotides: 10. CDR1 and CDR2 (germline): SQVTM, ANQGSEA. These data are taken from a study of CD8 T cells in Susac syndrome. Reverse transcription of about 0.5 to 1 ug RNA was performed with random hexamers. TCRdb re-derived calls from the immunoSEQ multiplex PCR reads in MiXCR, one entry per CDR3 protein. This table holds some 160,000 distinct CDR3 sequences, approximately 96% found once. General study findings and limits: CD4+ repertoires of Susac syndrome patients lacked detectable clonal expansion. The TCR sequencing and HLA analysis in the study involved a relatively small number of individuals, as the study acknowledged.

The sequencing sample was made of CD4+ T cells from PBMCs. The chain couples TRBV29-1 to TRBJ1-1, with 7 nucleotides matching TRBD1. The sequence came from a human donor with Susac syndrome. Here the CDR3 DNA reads TGCAGCGTCCAGCCGGGACAGTACATGAACACTGAAGCTTTCTTT. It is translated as CSVQPGQYMNTEAFF.